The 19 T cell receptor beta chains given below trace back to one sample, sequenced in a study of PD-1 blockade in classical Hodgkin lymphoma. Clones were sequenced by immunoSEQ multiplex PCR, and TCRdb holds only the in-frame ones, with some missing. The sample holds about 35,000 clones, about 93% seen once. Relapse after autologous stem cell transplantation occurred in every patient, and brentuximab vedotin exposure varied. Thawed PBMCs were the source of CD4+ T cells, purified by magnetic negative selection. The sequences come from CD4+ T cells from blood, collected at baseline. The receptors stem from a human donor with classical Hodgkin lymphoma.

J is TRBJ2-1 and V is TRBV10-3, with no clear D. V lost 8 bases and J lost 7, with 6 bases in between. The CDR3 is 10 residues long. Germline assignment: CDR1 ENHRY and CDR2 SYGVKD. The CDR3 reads CAIGLNEQFF. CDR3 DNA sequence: TGTGCCATCGGGCTTAATGAGCAGTTCTTC.

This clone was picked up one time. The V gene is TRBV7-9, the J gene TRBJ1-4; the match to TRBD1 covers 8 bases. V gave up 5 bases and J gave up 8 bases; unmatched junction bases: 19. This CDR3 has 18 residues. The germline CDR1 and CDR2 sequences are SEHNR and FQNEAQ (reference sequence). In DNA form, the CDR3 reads TGTGCCAGCAGCGACCCCGGACAGGGTAGGCAGTCGTCCGAAAAACTGTTTTTT. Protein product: CASSDPGQGRQSSEKLFF.

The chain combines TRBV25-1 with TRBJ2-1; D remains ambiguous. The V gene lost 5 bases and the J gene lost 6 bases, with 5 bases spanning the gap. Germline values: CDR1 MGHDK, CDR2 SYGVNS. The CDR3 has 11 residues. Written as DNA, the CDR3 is TGTGCCAGCAGTAAGTTCAATGAGCAGTTCTTC. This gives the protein CASSKFNEQFF.

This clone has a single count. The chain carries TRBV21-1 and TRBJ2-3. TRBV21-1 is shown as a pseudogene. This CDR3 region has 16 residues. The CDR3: CASSKARAAVTDTQYF. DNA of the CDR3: TGTGCCAGCAGCAAAGCGCGCGCAGCTGTCACAGATACGCAGTATTTT.

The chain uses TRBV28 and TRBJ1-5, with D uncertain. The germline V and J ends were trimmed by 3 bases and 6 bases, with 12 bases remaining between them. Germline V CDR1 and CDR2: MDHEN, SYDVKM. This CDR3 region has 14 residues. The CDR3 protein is CASSFGGERQPQHF. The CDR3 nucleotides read TGTGCCAGCAGTTTTGGTGGGGAGCGTCAGCCCCAGCATTTT.

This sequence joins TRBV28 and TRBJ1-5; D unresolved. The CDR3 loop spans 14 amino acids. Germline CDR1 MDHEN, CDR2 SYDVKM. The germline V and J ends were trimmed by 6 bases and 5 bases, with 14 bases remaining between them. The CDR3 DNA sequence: TGTGCCAGCAGCTCACGGCGGGCCGATCAGCCCCAGCATTTT. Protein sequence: CASSSRRADQPQHF. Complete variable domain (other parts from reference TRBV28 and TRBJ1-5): DVKVTQSSRYLVKRTGEKVFLECVQDMDHENMFWYRQDPGLGLRLIYFSYDVKMKEKGDIPEGYSVSREKKERFSLILESASTNQTSMYLCASSSRRADQPQHFGDGTRLSIL.

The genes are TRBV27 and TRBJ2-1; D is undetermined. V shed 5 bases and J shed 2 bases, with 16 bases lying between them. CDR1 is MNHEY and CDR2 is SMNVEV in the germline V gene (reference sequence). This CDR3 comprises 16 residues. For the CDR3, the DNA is TGTGCCAGCAGTGAACTGAATTACTCGCCCTACAATGAGCAGTTCTTC. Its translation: CASSELNYSPYNEQFF.

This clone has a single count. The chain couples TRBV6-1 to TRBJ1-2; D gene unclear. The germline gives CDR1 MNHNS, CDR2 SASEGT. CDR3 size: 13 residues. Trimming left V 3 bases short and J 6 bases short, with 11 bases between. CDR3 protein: CASSDGPNNGYTF. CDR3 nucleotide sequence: TGTGCCAGCAGTGACGGTCCTAATAATGGCTACACCTTC.

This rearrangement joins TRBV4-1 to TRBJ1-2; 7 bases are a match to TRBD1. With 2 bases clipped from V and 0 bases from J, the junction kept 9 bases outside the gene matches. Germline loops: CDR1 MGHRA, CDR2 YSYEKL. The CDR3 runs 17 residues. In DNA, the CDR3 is TGCGCCAGCAGCCAAAGCTGGACAGGATTAGCTAACTATGGCTACACCTTC. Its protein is CASSQSWTGLANYGYTF.

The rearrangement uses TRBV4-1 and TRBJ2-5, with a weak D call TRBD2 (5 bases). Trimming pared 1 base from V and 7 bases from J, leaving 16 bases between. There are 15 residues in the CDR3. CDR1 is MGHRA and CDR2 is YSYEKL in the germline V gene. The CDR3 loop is CASSQGGEPEGTQYF. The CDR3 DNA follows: TGCGCCAGCAGCCAAGGGGGTGAGCCCGAGGGGACCCAGTACTTC.

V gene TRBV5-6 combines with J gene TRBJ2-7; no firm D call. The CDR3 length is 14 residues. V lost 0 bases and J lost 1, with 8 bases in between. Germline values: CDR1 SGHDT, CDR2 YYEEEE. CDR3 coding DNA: TGTGCCAGCAGCTTGGTACTGGTTTCCTACGAGCAGTACTTC. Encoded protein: CASSLVLVSYEQYF.

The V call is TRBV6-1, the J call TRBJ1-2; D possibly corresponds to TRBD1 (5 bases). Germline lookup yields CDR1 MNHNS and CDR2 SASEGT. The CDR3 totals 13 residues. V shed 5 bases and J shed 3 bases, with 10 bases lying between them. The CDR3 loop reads CASSLEGYYGYTF. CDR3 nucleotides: TGTGCCAGCAGTTTGGAGGGGTACTATGGCTACACCTTC.

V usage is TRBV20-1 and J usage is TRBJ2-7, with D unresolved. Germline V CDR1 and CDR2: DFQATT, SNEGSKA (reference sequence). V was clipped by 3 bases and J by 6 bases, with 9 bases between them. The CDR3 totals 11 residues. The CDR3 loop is CSARGPLEQYF. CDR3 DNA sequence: TGCAGTGCTAGGGGTCCTCTCGAGCAGTACTTC.

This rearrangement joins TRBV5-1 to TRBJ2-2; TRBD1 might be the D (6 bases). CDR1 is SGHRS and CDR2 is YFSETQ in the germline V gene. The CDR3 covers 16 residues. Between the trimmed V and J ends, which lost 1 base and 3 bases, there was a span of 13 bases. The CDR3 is CASSLIGDTDTGELFF. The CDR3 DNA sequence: TGCGCCAGCAGCTTGATTGGGGACACCGACACCGGGGAGCTGTTTTTT. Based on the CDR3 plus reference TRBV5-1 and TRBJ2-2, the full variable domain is KAGVTQTPRYLIKTRGQQVTLSCSPISGHRSVSWYQQTPGQGLQFLFEYFSETQRNKGNFPGRFSGRQFSNSRSEMNVSTLELGDSALYLCASSLIGDTDTGELFFGEGSRLTVL.

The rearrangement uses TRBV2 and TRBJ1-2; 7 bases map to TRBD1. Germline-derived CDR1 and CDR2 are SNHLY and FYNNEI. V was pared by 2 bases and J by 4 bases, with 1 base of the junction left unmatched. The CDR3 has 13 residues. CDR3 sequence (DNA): TGTGCCAGCAGTGAACGGACAGGCTATGGCTACACCTTC. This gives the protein CASSERTGYGYTF.

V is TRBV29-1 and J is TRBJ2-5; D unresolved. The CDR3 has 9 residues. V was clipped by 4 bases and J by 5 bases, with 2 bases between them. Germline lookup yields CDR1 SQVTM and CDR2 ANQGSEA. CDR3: CSVGETQYF. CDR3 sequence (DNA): TGCAGCGTTGGGGAGACCCAGTACTTC.

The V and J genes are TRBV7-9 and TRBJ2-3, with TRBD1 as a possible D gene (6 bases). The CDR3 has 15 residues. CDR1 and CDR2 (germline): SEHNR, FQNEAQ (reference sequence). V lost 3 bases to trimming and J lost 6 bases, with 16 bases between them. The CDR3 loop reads CASSLGTLRSDTQYF. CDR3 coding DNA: TGTGCCAGCAGCTTGGGGACACTTCGATCGGATACGCAGTATTTT.

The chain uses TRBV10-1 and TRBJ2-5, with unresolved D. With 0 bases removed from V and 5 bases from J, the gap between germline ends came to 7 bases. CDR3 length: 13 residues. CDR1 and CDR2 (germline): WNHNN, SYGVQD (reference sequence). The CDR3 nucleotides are TGCGCCAGCAGTGAGTCTTTTAGGGAGACCCAGTACTTC. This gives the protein CASSESFRETQYF.

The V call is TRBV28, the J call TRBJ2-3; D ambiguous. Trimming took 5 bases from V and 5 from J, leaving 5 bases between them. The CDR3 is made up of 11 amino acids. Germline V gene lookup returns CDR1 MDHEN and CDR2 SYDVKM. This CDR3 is CASSTQDTQYF. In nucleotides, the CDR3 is TGTGCCAGCAGTACGCAAGATACGCAGTATTTT.